The 17 T cell receptor beta chains reported below all come from one sample, sequenced in a study of blood T cell repertoires in COVID-19. The protocol was immunoSEQ multiplex PCR, while the TCRdb copy is restricted to in-frame clones and leaves out a portion. The table has roughly 280,000 clones, around nine tenths seen once. The sequenced sample was peripheral blood. The receptors originated from a middle-aged man with active or convalescent COVID-19.

The chain recombines TRBV10-3 with TRBJ2-6; the D is unclear. Germline CDR1 is ENHRY and CDR2 is SYGVKD. V lost 2 bases to trimming and J lost 1 base, with 18 bases between them. The CDR3 totals 19 residues. The DNA of the CDR3 is TGTGCCATCAGTGAGGGAAGGATAGCTCCGGGTTCTGGGGCCAACGTCCTGACTTTC. Protein: CAISEGRIAPGSGANVLTF.

The chain combines TRBV19 with TRBJ2-5; a weak D match, TRBD1 (5 bases). CDR1 is LNHDA, CDR2 SQIVND, per germline (reference sequence). The V and J ends lost 0 bases and 3 bases respectively, with 11 bases between them. The CDR3 is 15 amino acids. The CDR3 DNA reads TGTGCCAGTAGTATAGACGGACCGACAGAAGAGACCCAGTACTTC. This encodes CASSIDGPTEETQYF. Full variable domain (outside the CDR3, taken from reference TRBV19 and TRBJ2-5): DGGITQSPKYLFRKEGQNVTLSCEQNLNHDAMYWYRQDPGQGLRLIYYSQIVNDFQKGDIAEGYSVSREKKESFPLTVTSAQKNPTAFYLCASSIDGPTEETQYFGPGTRLLVL.

This clone was seen a single time. V is TRBV19 and J is TRBJ2-1; 10 bases map to TRBD1. This CDR3 is 15 amino acids long. Germline V gene lookup returns CDR1 LNHDA and CDR2 SQIVND (reference sequence). V was clipped by 7 bases and J by 7 bases; unmatched bases: 10. CDR3 amino acids: CASNPGTGVWNEQFF. CDR3 coding DNA: TGTGCCAGTAATCCTGGGACAGGGGTGTGGAATGAGCAGTTCTTC.

This clone showed up many times. The chain has TRBV5-6 and TRBJ2-2; 8 bases align to TRBD1. Losses at the gene ends were 0 bases for V and 4 bases for J; bases not matched to a gene: 2. The germline CDR1 and CDR2 sequences are SGHDT and YYEEEE. The CDR3 has 15 amino acids. CDR3 loop: CASSLGTGFTGELFF. As DNA, the CDR3 is TGTGCCAGCAGCTTGGGGACAGGGTTCACCGGGGAGCTGTTTTTT.

The chain is built from TRBV7-9 and TRBJ2-5, with TRBD1 matching 7 bases. This CDR3 has 17 amino acids. CDR1 SEHNR and CDR2 FQNEAQ come from the germline V gene (reference sequence). V was clipped by 0 bases and J by 5 bases; unmatched bases: 12. The CDR3 coding sequence is TGTGCCAGCAGCTTAGCGAGCAGACAGGGATTTAGGGAGACCCAGTACTTC. This sequence encodes CASSLASRQGFRETQYF.

The rearrangement links TRBV3-1 (or the pseudogene TRBV3-2) to TRBJ1-1; D gene uncertain. With 5 bases removed from V and 1 base from J, the gap between germline ends came to 14 bases. The CDR3 runs to 15 residues. CDR1 is LGHDT and CDR2 is YNNKEL in the germline V gene (reference sequence). The CDR3 nucleotides are TGTGCCAGCAGCACCCCGGAGACGGGGAACACTGAAGCTTTCTTT. Encoded protein: CASSTPETGNTEAFF.

The chain combines TRBV30 with TRBJ1-4; perhaps TRBD1 as D (5 bases). Germline V lookup: CDR1 GTSNPN, CDR2 SVGIG (reference sequence). This CDR3 region has 13 residues. The V gene lost 5 bases and the J gene lost 5 bases, with 12 bases spanning the gap. The CDR3 DNA reads as TGTGCCTGGGGGGCGGCGTCCAATGAAAAACTGTTTTTT. It specifies CAWGAASNEKLFF.

The CDR3 DNA sequence: TGTGCCAGCAGCTTGGACGGCGGGATTAGCAATCAGCCCCAGCATTTT. This sequence encodes CASSLDGGISNQPQHF. This chain connects TRBV5-5 to TRBJ1-5; no clear D. V lost 0 bases and J 0 bases, leaving 10 bases between the germline ends. CDR1 and CDR2 from the germline V gene are SGHKS and YYEKEE (reference sequence). The CDR3 sequence is 16 residues long.

The chain has TRBV12-5 and TRBJ2-7, with 7 nucleotides matching TRBD1. CDR1 LGHNT and CDR2 FRNRAP come from the germline V gene. This CDR3 has 16 residues. With 6 bases clipped from V and 5 bases from J, the junction kept 16 bases outside the gene matches. CDR3 sequence (DNA): TGTGCTAGTGGCCTTTTACCAGGGGGTGCCAAGGACGAGCAGTACTTC. It is translated as CASGLLPGGAKDEQYF.

J is TRBJ1-5 and V is TRBV27, with TRBD1 matching over 8 bases. The CDR3 runs to 14 residues. V gave up 5 bases and J gave up 2 bases; unmatched junction bases: 2. CDR1 is MNHEY, CDR2 SMNVEV, per germline (reference sequence). DNA for the CDR3: TGTGCCAGCAGTACACAGGGGGGCAATCAGCCCCAGCATTTT. This sequence encodes CASSTQGGNQPQHF.

V is TRBV11-2 and J is TRBJ2-7; a possible D gene is TRBD1 (6 bases). This CDR3 is 12 amino acids long. Germline V CDR1 and CDR2: SGHAT, FQNNGV. Trimming took off 4 bases at V and 7 bases at J, with 11 bases between the two ends. Here the CDR3 reads CASSWGTSEQYF. For the CDR3, the DNA is TGTGCCAGCAGCTGGGGGACAAGTGAGCAGTACTTC.

The V call is TRBV21-1, the J call TRBJ1-5. TRBV21-1 is flagged as a pseudogene. This CDR3 contains 15 residues. The CDR3: CASSKASNSNQPQHF. DNA of the CDR3: TGTGCCAGCAGCAAAGCTAGTAACAGCAATCAGCCCCAGCATTTT.

The rearrangement links TRBV15 to TRBJ2-1; TRBD2 matches at 10 bases. J lost 4 bases, V lost 6 bases, and 12 bases had no gene match. The CDR3 extends over 17 amino acids. The germline gives CDR1 LNHNV, CDR2 YYDKDF (reference sequence). The CDR3 region is CATSTRPGLAYYNEQFF. The CDR3 DNA reads as TGTGCCACCAGTACTCGACCGGGACTAGCGTATTACAATGAGCAGTTCTTC.

The gene calls are TRBV9 and TRBJ2-1; the D gene is possibly TRBD2 (6 bases). The CDR3 totals 16 residues. The germline V and J ends were trimmed by 4 bases and 4 bases, with 18 bases remaining between them. The germline CDR1 and CDR2 sequences are SGDLS and YYNGEE. In DNA, the CDR3 is TGTGCCAGCAGCTCTTCCCGGCGGGAACCGTACAATGAGCAGTTCTTC. Its protein is CASSSSRREPYNEQFF.

The chain joins TRBV5-1 to TRBJ1-2; 9 positions agree with TRBD1. From germline, CDR1 is SGHRS and CDR2 YFSETQ. V shed 6 bases and J 6 bases; nucleotides not matched to a gene: 9. This CDR3 is 14 amino acids long. For the CDR3, the DNA is TGCGCCAGCACCTCCGGGACAGGGTTACATGGCTACACCTTC. It encodes CASTSGTGLHGYTF.

This clone showed up just a few times. The V and J genes are TRBV28 and TRBJ1-2; possibly TRBD1 for D (5 bases). Germline V gives CDR1 MDHEN, CDR2 SYDVKM. Trimming shortened V by 7 bases and J by 8 bases, and 14 bases separated the two germline ends. The CDR3 loop spans 12 amino acids. Here the CDR3 reads CASTPGTWGYTF. As DNA, the CDR3 is TGTGCCAGCACACCCGGGACTTGGGGCTACACCTTC.

This rearrangement joins TRBV10-2 to TRBJ1-6; D uncertain. Germline CDR1 WSHSY, CDR2 SAAADI. Trimming stripped 7 bases from V and 3 bases from J, with 13 bases between. This CDR3 comprises 15 residues. The CDR3 loop is CASIGQLDYNSPLHF. The CDR3 coding sequence is TGCGCCAGCATTGGGCAACTCGACTATAATTCACCCCTCCACTTT.